These 17 T cell receptor beta chains were all obtained from the same sample, sequenced in a study of T cells in Graves' hyperthyroidism and ophthalmopathy. There were TCR beta CDR3 regions amplified from RNA transcripts. First-round RT-PCR of the TCR CDR3 relied on the HTBI primer set. TCRdb re-analysed the multiplex PCR reads in MiXCR, keeping a single row per CDR3 protein. The table shows about 640,000 distinct CDR3 sequences, with about 20% occurring only once. The source material was blood. All receptors come from a man in his thirties or forties with Graves' ophthalmopathy.

A few counts support this clonotype. The V call is TRBV18, the J call TRBJ1-1; 8 bases map to TRBD1. CDR3 size: 15 residues. After removal of 5 bases from V and 1 base from J, the junction contained 6 bases not matched to a gene. CDR1 is KGHSH, CDR2 LQKENI, per germline. Here the CDR3 DNA reads TGTGCCAGCTCAGGGGACAGGAGCAAGAACACTGAAGCTTTCTTT. Its protein product is CASSGDRSKNTEAFF.

This clonotype was counted a single time. CDR3 in amino acids: CASSYSRTGELFF. The CDR3 coding sequence is TGTGCCAGCAGTTACTCGAGGACCGGGGAGCTGTTTTTT. The rearrangement links TRBV6-5 to TRBJ2-2; D unclear. The CDR3 is 13 amino acids. CDR1 MNHEY and CDR2 SVGAGI come from the germline V gene. V shed 0 bases and J shed 5 bases, with 4 bases lying between them.

This clonotype showed up many times. The rearrangement links TRBV5-1 to TRBJ1-1, with D possibly matching TRBD1 (5 bases). This CDR3 contains 15 residues. The V end lost 1 base, the J end lost 3 bases, and 13 bases lay between the germline ends. CDR1 and CDR2 (germline): SGHRS, YFSETQ. Here the CDR3 reads CASSLSPAGDTEAFF. The DNA for the CDR3 is TGCGCCAGCAGCTTGTCTCCCGCGGGGGACACTGAAGCTTTCTTT.

The CDR3 spells CASSPLRLARNSPLHF. DNA for the CDR3: TGTGCCAGCAGCCCCCTCAGGCTAGCGCGTAATTCACCCCTCCACTTT. This chain connects TRBV7-8 to TRBJ1-6; D gene uncertain. The CDR3 loop spans 16 amino acids. The V and J ends lost 5 bases and 6 bases respectively, with 17 bases between them. The V gene's germline CDR1 is SGHVS and CDR2 FQNEAQ.

In its sample, this clonotype was seen a few times. V gene TRBV15 combines with J gene TRBJ2-6; no firm D call. Trimming removed 5 bases at V and 3 bases at J, with 17 bases between. The germline V gene encodes CDR1 LNHNV and CDR2 YYDKDF (reference sequence). CDR3 size: 17 residues. This CDR3 is CATSVGYDPSGANVLTF. As DNA, the CDR3 is TGTGCCACCAGCGTAGGATACGATCCGAGTGGGGCCAACGTCCTGACTTTC.

V and J are TRBV9 and TRBJ2-1, with 7 nucleotides matching TRBD2. Trimming removed 0 bases from V and 5 bases from J; junction bases left unmatched: 5. The CDR3 covers 15 residues. Germline V gene lookup returns CDR1 SGDLS and CDR2 YYNGEE. This CDR3 reads CASSVVGGGDNEQFF. For the CDR3, the DNA is TGTGCCAGCAGCGTAGTGGGGGGAGGGGACAATGAGCAGTTCTTC.

The chain uses TRBV5-1 and TRBJ2-3; D is perhaps TRBD1 (5 bases). The germline V gene encodes CDR1 SGHRS and CDR2 YFSETQ. The CDR3 extends over 14 amino acids. Trimming stripped 0 bases from V and 6 bases from J, with 11 bases between. The CDR3 bases are TGCGCCAGCAGCTTGGCCCAGGGCATGGATACGCAGTATTTT. Amino acids: CASSLAQGMDTQYF. Based on the CDR3 plus reference TRBV5-1 and TRBJ2-3, the full variable domain is KAGVTQTPRYLIKTRGQQVTLSCSPISGHRSVSWYQQTPGQGLQFLFEYFSETQRNKGNFPGRFSGRQFSNSRSEMNVSTLELGDSALYLCASSLAQGMDTQYFGPGTRLTVL.

A few counts support this clonotype. This rearrangement joins TRBV6-5 to TRBJ2-7; 7 bases line up with TRBD1. The CDR3 runs to 17 residues. Germline V gene lookup returns CDR1 MNHEY and CDR2 SVGAGI. V gave up 2 bases and J gave up 7 bases; unmatched junction bases: 17. The CDR3 nucleotides read TGTGCCAGCAGTTACACCTGGACAGAAAGAGGGGGCGGAGAGCAGTACTTC. Its protein product is CASSYTWTERGGGEQYF.

This chain connects TRBV6-9 to TRBJ1-2, with D unclear. Germline V lookup: CDR1 MNHGY, CDR2 SVAAGI. V was pared by 7 bases and J by 7 bases, with 13 bases between. The length of the CDR3 is 12 residues. Written as DNA, the CDR3 is TGTGCCAGCATCCCTTCTTACGGTGGCTACACCTTC. It yields the protein CASIPSYGGYTF.

The sample holds many counts of this clonotype. This chain uses TRBV30 with TRBJ1-2; 8 bases align to TRBD1. The CDR3 loop spans 14 amino acids. Trimming cost V 0 bases and J 4 bases; bases outside gene matches: 4. The germline V gene encodes CDR1 GTSNPN and CDR2 SVGIG (reference sequence). The CDR3 here is CAWSVQGGGYGYTF. As DNA, the CDR3 is TGTGCCTGGAGTGTACAGGGGGGCGGCTATGGCTACACCTTC.

The chain uses TRBV30 and TRBJ2-3; D is ambiguous. TRBJ1-5 matches the DNA end more closely, so the J call is doubtful. Germline V CDR1 and CDR2: GTSNPN, SVGIG (reference sequence). The CDR3 has 14 residues. Here the CDR3 reads CAWSEASIADTQHF. CDR3 bases: TGTGCCTGGAGTGAGGCTAGCATCGCAGATACGCAGCATTTT.

With regard to this clonotype: A much larger clone is a single base away; this may be a read error. V and J are TRBV28 and TRBJ1-3, with unresolved D. Looked up from germline, CDR1 is MDHEN and CDR2 is SYDVKM. This CDR3 is built from 16 residues. The DNA for the CDR3 is TGTGCCAGCAGTCCAACTGCGGAAACCTCTGGAGACACCATATATTTT. Translating gives CASSPTAETSGDTIYF.

Ten or more counts support this clonotype. The V and J genes are TRBV13 and TRBJ2-5, with 9 bases that match TRBD1. CDR1 and CDR2 (germline): PRHDT, FYEKMQ (reference sequence). This CDR3 has 15 amino acids. Losses at the gene ends were 5 bases for V and 1 base for J; bases not matched to a gene: 5. CDR3 amino acids: CASSNRDRVQETQYF. CDR3 nucleotides: TGTGCCAGCAGCAACCGGGACAGGGTCCAAGAGACCCAGTACTTC.

The chain has TRBV10-3 and TRBJ2-7; weak D call: TRBD2 (5 bases). Germline CDR1 ENHRY, CDR2 SYGVKD. The CDR3 sequence is 15 residues long. V was pared by 0 bases and J by 5 bases, with 14 bases between. This CDR3 is CAISESSGKPNEQYF. The CDR3 DNA reads as TGTGCCATCAGTGAGTCCTCGGGAAAGCCTAACGAGCAGTACTTC.

The genes are TRBV28 and TRBJ1-1; possible D gene TRBD1, 5 bases. V lost 5 bases and J 0 bases, leaving 13 bases between the germline ends. Germline V gene sequence: CDR1 MDHEN, CDR2 SYDVKM. The CDR3 covers 15 residues. The CDR3 DNA reads TGTGCCAGCAGTGGCCCGGGGGGAATGAACACTGAAGCTTTCTTT. This encodes CASSGPGGMNTEAFF.

This clonotype was seen more than once but under ten times. The chain combines TRBV9 with TRBJ2-7, with D unresolved. Germline lookup yields CDR1 SGDLS and CDR2 YYNGEE. The CDR3 covers 13 residues. V gave up 0 bases and J gave up 6 bases, with 10 bases separating them. The CDR3 bases are TGTGCCAGCAGCGTAGATGAGTTGGCCGAGCAGTACTTC. It is translated as CASSVDELAEQYF. Supplemented by reference TRBV9 and TRBJ2-7, the full variable domain reads DSGVTQTPKHLITATGQRVTLRCSPRSGDLSVYWYQQSLDQGLQFLIQYYNGEERAKGNILERFSAQQFPDLHSELNLSSLELGDSALYFCASSVDELAEQYFGPGTRLTVT.

The chain recombines TRBV6-1 with TRBJ1-4; weak D call: TRBD1 (6 bases). CDR1 MNHNS and CDR2 SASEGT come from the germline V gene. There are 17 residues in the CDR3. Trimming cost V 5 bases and J 0 bases, with 16 bases left between them. The CDR3 nucleotides are TGTGCCAGCAGTCGATCCGGGACATATCCAACTAATGAAAAACTGTTTTTT. It translates to CASSRSGTYPTNEKLFF.